This TCR beta chain came from a study of CD8 T cells in Susac syndrome. Both CD4+ and CD8+ T cells were negatively isolated, and TEMRA cells underwent FACS enrichment. Reverse transcription of about 0.5 to 1 ug RNA used random hexamers. The method of amplification for TCR beta CDR3 was immunoSEQ multiplex PCR, covering 54 Vbeta and 13 Jbeta. TCRdb recomputed calls from the immunoSEQ multiplex PCR reads with MiXCR, one row per CDR3 protein. The sample records hundreds of thousands of distinct CDR3 sequences, 90% to 95% being singletons. This clonotype occurred once. Germline CDR1 reads LNHNV; CDR2 reads YYDKDF (reference sequence). The CDR3 is 18 amino acids. Trimming cost V 0 bases and J 4 bases; bases outside gene matches: 12.

The sequenced sample consisted of CD8+ T cells from PBMCs. The chain is built from TRBV15 and TRBJ2-5, with TRBD1 matching over 9 bases. The TCR sequence derives from a human donor with multiple sclerosis. The CDR3 DNA reads as TGTGCCACCAGCAGAGATGAGGCGGACAGGGGAGTACGAGAGACCCAGTACTTC. Translating it yields CATSRDEADRGVRETQYF.